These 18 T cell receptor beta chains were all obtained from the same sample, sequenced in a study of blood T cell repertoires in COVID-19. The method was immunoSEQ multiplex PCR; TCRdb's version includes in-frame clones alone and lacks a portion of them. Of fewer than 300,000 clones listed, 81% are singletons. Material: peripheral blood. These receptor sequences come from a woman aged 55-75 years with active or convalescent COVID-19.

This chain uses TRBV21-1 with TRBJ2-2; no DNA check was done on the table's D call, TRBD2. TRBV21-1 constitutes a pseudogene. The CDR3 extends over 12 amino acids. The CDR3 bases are TGTGCCAGCAGCAAGAGGGACGGGGAGCTGTTTTTT. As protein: CASSKRDGELFF.

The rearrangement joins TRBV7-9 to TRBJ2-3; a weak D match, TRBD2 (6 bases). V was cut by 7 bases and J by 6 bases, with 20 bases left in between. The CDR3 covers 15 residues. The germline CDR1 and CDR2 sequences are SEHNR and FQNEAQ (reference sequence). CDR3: CASKERGSSRDTQYF. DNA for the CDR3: TGTGCCAGCAAAGAACGGGGGTCCTCCAGGGATACGCAGTATTTT.

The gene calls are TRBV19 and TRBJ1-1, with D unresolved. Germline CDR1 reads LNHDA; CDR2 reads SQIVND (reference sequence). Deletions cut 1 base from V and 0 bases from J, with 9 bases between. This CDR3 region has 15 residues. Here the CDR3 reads CASSIVRTLNTEAFF. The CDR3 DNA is TGTGCCAGTAGTATAGTCCGGACTTTGAACACTGAAGCTTTCTTT.

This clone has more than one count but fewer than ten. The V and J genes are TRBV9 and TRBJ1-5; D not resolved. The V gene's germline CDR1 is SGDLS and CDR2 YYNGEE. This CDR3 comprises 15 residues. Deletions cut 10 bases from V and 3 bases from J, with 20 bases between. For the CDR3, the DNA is TGTGCCGGGCTCTTATATCAGGAAAACAATCAGCCCCAGCATTTT. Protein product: CAGLLYQENNQPQHF.

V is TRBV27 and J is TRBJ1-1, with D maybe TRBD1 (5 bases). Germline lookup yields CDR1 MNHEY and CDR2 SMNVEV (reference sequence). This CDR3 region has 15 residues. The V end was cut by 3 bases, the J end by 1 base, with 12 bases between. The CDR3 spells CASSFGARGNTEAFF. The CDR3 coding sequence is TGTGCCAGCAGTTTCGGGGCGCGGGGGAACACTGAAGCTTTCTTT.

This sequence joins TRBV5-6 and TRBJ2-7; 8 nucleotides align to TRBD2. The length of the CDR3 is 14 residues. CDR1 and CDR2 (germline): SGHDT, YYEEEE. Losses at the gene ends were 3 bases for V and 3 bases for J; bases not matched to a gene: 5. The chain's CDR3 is CASSYTSGLYEQYF. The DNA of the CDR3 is TGTGCCAGCAGCTATACTAGCGGTCTCTACGAGCAGTACTTC.

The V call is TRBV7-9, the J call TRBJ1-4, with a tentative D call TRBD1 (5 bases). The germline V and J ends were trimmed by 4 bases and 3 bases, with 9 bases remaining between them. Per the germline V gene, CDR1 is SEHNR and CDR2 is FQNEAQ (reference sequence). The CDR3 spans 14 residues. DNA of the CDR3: TGTGCCAGCAGCTCGGGGGGGTCTAATGAAAAACTGTTTTTT. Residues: CASSSGGSNEKLFF.

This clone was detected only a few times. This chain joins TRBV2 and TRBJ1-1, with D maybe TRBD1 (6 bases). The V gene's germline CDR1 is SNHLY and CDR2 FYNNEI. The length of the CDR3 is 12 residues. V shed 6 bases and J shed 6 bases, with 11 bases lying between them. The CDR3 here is CASSRGFAEAFF. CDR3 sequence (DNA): TGTGCCAGCAGCAGGGGATTCGCTGAAGCTTTCTTT.

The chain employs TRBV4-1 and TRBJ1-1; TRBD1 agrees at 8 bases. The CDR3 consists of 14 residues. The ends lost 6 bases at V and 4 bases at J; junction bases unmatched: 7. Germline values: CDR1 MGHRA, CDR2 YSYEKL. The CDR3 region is CASRPDRASTEAFF. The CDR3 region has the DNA TGCGCCAGCAGACCGGACAGGGCGAGCACTGAAGCTTTCTTT.

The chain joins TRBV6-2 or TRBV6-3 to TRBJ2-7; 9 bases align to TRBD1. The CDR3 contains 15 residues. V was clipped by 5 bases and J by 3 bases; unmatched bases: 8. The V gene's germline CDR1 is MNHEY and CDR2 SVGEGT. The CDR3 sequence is CASSAPGQGFYEQYF. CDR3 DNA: TGTGCCAGCAGTGCTCCGGGACAGGGATTCTACGAGCAGTACTTC.

The CDR3 sequence is CASSEVGTGMSREKLFF. The CDR3 bases are TGTGCCAGCAGTGAAGTCGGGACAGGGATGAGTCGGGAAAAACTGTTTTTT. The chain couples TRBV25-1 to TRBJ1-4, with 9 bases lining up with TRBD1. The V and J ends lost 2 bases and 8 bases, in that order; junction bases with no gene match: 12. Germline V gene sequence: CDR1 MGHDK, CDR2 SYGVNS. The CDR3 is 17 amino acids.

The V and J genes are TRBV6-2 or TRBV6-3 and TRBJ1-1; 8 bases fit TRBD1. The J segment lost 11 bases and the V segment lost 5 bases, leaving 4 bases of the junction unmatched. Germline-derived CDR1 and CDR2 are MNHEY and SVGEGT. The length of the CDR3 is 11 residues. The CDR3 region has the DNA TGTGCCAGCAGTCAAACAGGGGGTGCTTTCTTT. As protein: CASSQTGGAFF.

CDR3: CASSGQRYEQYF. The DNA of the CDR3 is TGTGCCAGCAGCGGACAGCGCTACGAGCAGTACTTC. The chain has TRBV2 and TRBJ2-7, with D possibly matching TRBD1 (6 bases). Deletions cut 6 bases from V and 3 bases from J, with 9 bases between. The germline CDR1 and CDR2 sequences are SNHLY and FYNNEI. This CDR3 contains 12 residues.

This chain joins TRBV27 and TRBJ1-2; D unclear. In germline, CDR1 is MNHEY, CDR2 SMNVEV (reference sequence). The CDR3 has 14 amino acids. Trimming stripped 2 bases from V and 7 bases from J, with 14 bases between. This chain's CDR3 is CASSLGAHPSGYTF. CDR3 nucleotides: TGTGCCAGCAGTTTAGGAGCACACCCTAGTGGCTACACCTTC.

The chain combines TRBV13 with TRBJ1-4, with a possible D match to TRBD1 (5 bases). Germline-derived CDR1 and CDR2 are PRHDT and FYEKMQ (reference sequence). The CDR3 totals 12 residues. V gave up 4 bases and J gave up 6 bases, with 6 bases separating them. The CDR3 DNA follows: TGTGCCAGCAGCTCCAGGGATGAAAAACTGTTTTTT. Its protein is CASSSRDEKLFF.

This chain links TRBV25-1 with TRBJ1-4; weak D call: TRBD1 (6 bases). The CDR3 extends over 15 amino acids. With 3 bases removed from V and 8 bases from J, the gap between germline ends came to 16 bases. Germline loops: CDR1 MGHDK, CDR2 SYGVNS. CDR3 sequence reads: CASSDTTGSGEKLFF. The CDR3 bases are TGTGCCAGCAGTGATACAACAGGGTCAGGGGAAAAACTGTTTTTT.

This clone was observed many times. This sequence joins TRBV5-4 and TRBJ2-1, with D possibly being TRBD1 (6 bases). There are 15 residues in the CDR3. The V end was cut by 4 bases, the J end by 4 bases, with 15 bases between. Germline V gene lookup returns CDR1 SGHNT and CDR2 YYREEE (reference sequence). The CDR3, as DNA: TGTGCCAGCAGCCCCCCCGGACAGTCTTACAATGAGCAGTTCTTC. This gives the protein CASSPPGQSYNEQFF.

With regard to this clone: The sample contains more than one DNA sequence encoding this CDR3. Here the CDR3 reads CSASERDNEQFF. The CDR3 coding sequence is TGCAGTGCTAGTGAACGCGACAATGAGCAGTTCTTC. The gene calls are TRBV20-1 and TRBJ2-1; D remains ambiguous. V was shortened by 3 bases and J by 5 bases, with 8 bases between the two germline ends. Germline values: CDR1 DFQATT, CDR2 SNEGSKA (reference sequence). The CDR3 length is 12 residues.